This note documents a single TCR beta chain sequence. The antigen is undetermined. Template material for amplifying TCR beta CDR3 regions consisted of RNA transcripts. When the TCR CDR3 underwent first-round RT-PCR, the HTBI primer set was used. From the multiplex PCR reads, TCRdb called clonotypes with MiXCR, one entry per CDR3 protein. The sample shows roughly 650,000 distinct CDR3 sequences, approximately 15% of them seen only once. These data originate in a study of T cells in Graves' hyperthyroidism and ophthalmopathy. Findings and limits, study-wide: The model made its ophthalmopathy prediction, and onset followed a median 6.5 months later. Most expanded thyroid clonotypes above 0.001 recurred in blood.

Patients with ophthalmopathy all had a Clinical Activity Score of at least 3, a NOSPECS grade of at least 4 and duration under 3 months. Uncontrolled infection, other autoimmune disease, pregnancy or lactation excluded patients. V dropped 4 bases and J dropped 7; count of bases not matched to a gene: 8. This CDR3 has 16 residues. In germline, CDR1 is MNHEY, CDR2 SMNVEV (reference sequence). This sequence was found in a woman between 40 and 50 years old with Graves' ophthalmopathy. The chain has TRBV27 and TRBJ2-1; 12 bases match TRBD2. Sample: blood. The CDR3 sequence is CASSSAGLAGSNEQFF. The CDR3 region has the DNA TGTGCCAGCAGTTCTGCCGGACTAGCGGGAAGTAATGAGCAGTTCTTC.